The 19 T cell receptor beta chains given below trace back to one sample, sequenced in a study of blood T cell repertoires in COVID-19. Clones were read by immunoSEQ multiplex PCR, and TCRdb kept only the in-frame ones, dropping some. This table has hundreds of thousands of clones, approximately 92% appearing once. Sequencing was done on a sample of PBMCs or T cells enriched from blood (not recorded which). These receptors were taken from a man under 40 who had recovered from COVID-19.

CDR3 in amino acids: CASSFQRGVPNSPLHF. CDR3 sequence (DNA): TGTGCCAGCAGCTTCCAACGCGGGGTTCCTAATTCACCCCTCCACTTT. V is TRBV7-9 and J is TRBJ1-6; D unresolved. Germline V lookup: CDR1 SEHNR, CDR2 FQNEAQ (reference sequence). V was cut by 3 bases and J by 6 bases, with 15 bases left in between. This CDR3 has 16 amino acids. Full variable domain (outside the CDR3, taken from reference TRBV7-9 and TRBJ1-6): DTGVSQNPRHKITKRGQNVTFRCDPISEHNRLYWYRQTLGQGPEFLTYFQNEAQLEKSRLLSDRFSAERPKGSFSTLEIQRTEQGDSAMYLCASSFQRGVPNSPLHFGNGTRLTVT.

The genes are TRBV4-1 and TRBJ2-7; TRBD2 matches at 8 bases. The CDR3 is 15 amino acids. In germline, CDR1 is MGHRA, CDR2 YSYEKL. The V segment lost 4 bases and the J segment 7 bases; nucleotides outside the gene matches: 12. The CDR3: CASSLPGAGGDEQYF. CDR3 DNA: TGCGCCAGCAGCCTCCCTGGCGCGGGGGGAGATGAGCAGTACTTC.

The chain uses TRBV4-1 and TRBJ1-1; 9 bases are a match to TRBD1. Germline trimming cut 3 bases from V and 2 bases from J; bases unmatched to any gene: 4. Germline V gives CDR1 MGHRA, CDR2 YSYEKL. The CDR3 contains 15 residues. The CDR3: CASSHPQGANTEAFF. CDR3 bases: TGCGCCAGCAGCCACCCACAGGGGGCAAACACTGAAGCTTTCTTT.

This clone is a singleton in its sample. The genes are TRBV15 and TRBJ2-7, with 8 bases lining up with TRBD1. Trimming cost V 5 bases and J 6 bases; bases outside gene matches: 6. Germline V gene lookup returns CDR1 LNHNV and CDR2 YYDKDF (reference sequence). The CDR3 runs to 13 residues. DNA for the CDR3: TGTGCCACCAGCCTTAGGACAGGGAGCGAGCAGTACTTC. This translates into CATSLRTGSEQYF.

The rearrangement links TRBV27 to TRBJ1-3; D remains unclear. CDR1 is MNHEY, CDR2 SMNVEV, per germline (reference sequence). The germline V and J ends were trimmed by 5 bases and 0 bases, with 8 bases remaining between them. The CDR3 totals 14 residues. The CDR3 spells CASSPVNSGNTIYF. The CDR3 bases are TGTGCCAGCAGTCCGGTAAACTCTGGAAACACCATATATTTT.

This chain links TRBV20-1 with TRBJ2-3; 7 nucleotides match TRBD1. V dropped 3 bases and J dropped 5; count of bases not matched to a gene: 8. The CDR3 has 14 amino acids. Germline V lookup: CDR1 DFQATT, CDR2 SNEGSKA (reference sequence). The CDR3 nucleotides read TGCAGTGCTAGTGTACGACAGGGTATAGATACGCAGTATTTT. Translated: CSASVRQGIDTQYF.

CDR3 amino acids: CASSPDSYSGNQPQHF. DNA of the CDR3: TGTGCCAGCAGTCCGGACAGCTATAGCGGCAATCAGCCCCAGCATTTT. The gene calls are TRBV28 and TRBJ1-5; the D gene is possibly TRBD1 (6 bases). The germline gives CDR1 MDHEN, CDR2 SYDVKM. Between the trimmed V and J ends, which lost 5 bases and 2 bases, there was a span of 16 bases. The CDR3 length is 16 residues.

This rearrangement joins TRBV7-2 to TRBJ2-1; a possible D gene is TRBD2 (5 bases). From germline, CDR1 is SGHTA and CDR2 FQGNSA. The CDR3 is 14 amino acids. V was trimmed by 5 bases and J by 1 base, leaving 9 bases between them. The CDR3 sequence is CASSEGLSYNEQFF. The CDR3 coding sequence is TGTGCCAGCAGCGAGGGCTTGTCCTACAATGAGCAGTTCTTC.

The chain couples TRBV24-1 to TRBJ1-2, with 10 bases lining up with TRBD1. With 10 bases clipped from V and 3 bases from J, the junction kept 4 bases outside the gene matches. Germline CDR1 is KGHDR and CDR2 is SFDVKD. This CDR3 is built from 13 residues. The CDR3 nucleotides read TGTGCCACTCGACAGGGGGCCGACTATGGCTACACCTTC. Protein: CATRQGADYGYTF.

The chain joins TRBV6-5 to TRBJ2-7, with D possibly being TRBD2 (7 bases). The CDR3 runs to 14 residues. The V gene's germline CDR1 is MNHEY and CDR2 SVGAGI. The V and J ends lost 9 bases and 5 bases respectively, with 20 bases between them. This CDR3 reads CASKGGGVVDEQYF. The CDR3 DNA sequence: TGTGCCAGTAAGGGAGGGGGGGTTGTGGACGAGCAGTACTTC.

This clone has only a few counts. This sequence joins TRBV7-7 and TRBJ2-2, with a possible D match to TRBD1 (5 bases). Trimming took off 8 bases at V and 6 bases at J, with 10 bases between the two ends. This CDR3 is 12 amino acids long. Germline loops: CDR1 SSHAT, CDR2 FNYEAQ (reference sequence). In DNA, the CDR3 is TGTGCCAGCGCCGGACACCCCGGGGAGCTGTTTTTT. Translated: CASAGHPGELFF.

This chain joins TRBV6-5 and TRBJ2-2, with 7 bases that match TRBD1. The CDR3 runs 15 residues. V lost 0 bases, J lost 5 bases, and 3 bases stayed unmatched. From germline, CDR1 is MNHEY and CDR2 SVGAGI. In DNA, the CDR3 is TGTGCCAGCAGTTACTCGACAGGGAGAACCGGGGAGCTGTTTTTT. Its protein product is CASSYSTGRTGELFF.

This clone was seen only once. The chain combines TRBV18 with TRBJ2-1, with 10 bases matching TRBD2. CDR3 length: 17 amino acids. The junction had 11 bases not matched to a gene; V was cut back by 3 bases and J by 6 bases. Germline CDR1 KGHSH, CDR2 LQKENI. The CDR3 sequence: CASSPRTSGGLGNEQFF. The CDR3 region has the DNA TGTGCCAGCTCACCTAGGACTAGCGGAGGGTTAGGCAATGAGCAGTTCTTC.

The rearrangement links TRBV5-8 to TRBJ1-5, with D possibly TRBD1 on 6 matching bases. V was clipped by 1 base and J by 6 bases, with 14 bases between them. Germline V gene lookup returns CDR1 SGHTS and CDR2 YDEGEE. This CDR3 comprises 15 residues. The CDR3 DNA is TGTGCCAGCAGCTTGTCGCCACAGGGTCGTCAGCCCCAGCATTTT. It yields the protein CASSLSPQGRQPQHF.

This clone was recorded only once. The J gene is TRBJ2-2, the V gene TRBV10-3; tentative D call: TRBD1 (6 bases). Looked up from germline, CDR1 is ENHRY and CDR2 is SYGVKD. The V gene lost 10 bases and the J gene lost 7 bases, with 13 bases spanning the gap. The CDR3 runs to 12 residues. For the CDR3, the DNA is TGTGCCACCGGACAGCTAAACGGGGAGCTGTTTTTT. It translates to CATGQLNGELFF.

This chain links TRBV28 with TRBJ1-1; 7 nucleotides agree with TRBD1. Germline CDR1 is MDHEN and CDR2 is SYDVKM. V shed 5 bases and J 6 bases; nucleotides not matched to a gene: 6. CDR3 length: 13 residues. The CDR3 loop is CASSRTGSAEAFF. In DNA form, the CDR3 reads TGTGCCAGCAGTCGGACAGGCTCCGCTGAAGCTTTCTTT.

CDR3 DNA: TGTGCCAGCAGAGACAGGTTAATTGGCTACGAGCAGTACTTC. This encodes CASRDRLIGYEQYF. The V call is TRBV6-5, the J call TRBJ2-7, with D perhaps TRBD1 (6 bases). The germline V gene encodes CDR1 MNHEY and CDR2 SVGAGI. This CDR3 comprises 14 residues. Trimming removed 6 bases from V and 3 bases from J, with 15 bases in between.

The chain uses TRBV19 and TRBJ2-3; D is possibly TRBD2 (5 bases). Trimming cost V 4 bases and J 6 bases, with 20 bases left between them. The CDR3 has 16 amino acids. CDR1 and CDR2 (germline): LNHDA, SQIVND (reference sequence). CDR3 DNA: TGTGCCAGTAGTACTTCGGGTGGACCGCCGGGGGATACGCAGTATTTT. This sequence encodes CASSTSGGPPGDTQYF.

V gene TRBV30 combines with J gene TRBJ1-2; tentatively, D is TRBD1 (6 bases). Germline-derived CDR1 and CDR2 are GTSNPN and SVGIG (reference sequence). V lost 3 bases and J 2 bases, leaving 22 bases between the germline ends. This CDR3 has 17 residues. The CDR3 DNA reads as TGTGCCTGGAGCCCCCCGGGGACACTCCTCAGGAACTATGGCTACACCTTC. Encoded protein: CAWSPPGTLLRNYGYTF.